This passage covers 31 T cell receptor beta chains from one sample sequenced in a study of blood T cell repertoires in COVID-19. Method: immunoSEQ multiplex PCR; TCRdb's copy keeps in-frame clones and lacks some. The sample lists approximately 100,000 clones, roughly 92% seen once, with 5.7% in the top ten. Sequences were obtained from peripheral blood. The origin of the receptors is a man between 65 and 80 years old with acute or convalescent COVID-19.

The chain recombines TRBV13 with TRBJ1-2; D is perhaps TRBD1 (5 bases). Deletions cut 0 bases from V and 7 bases from J, with 9 bases between. CDR3 length equals 13 residues. In germline, CDR1 is PRHDT, CDR2 FYEKMQ (reference sequence). As DNA, the CDR3 is TGTGCCAGCAGCTTAGGCAGGGCCATTGGCTACACCTTC. This gives the protein CASSLGRAIGYTF.

The rearrangement uses TRBV5-8 and TRBJ1-1; 7 bases align to TRBD1. Per the germline V gene, CDR1 is SGHTS and CDR2 is YDEGEE. The junction had 14 bases not matched to a gene; V was cut back by 4 bases and J by 11 bases. The CDR3 length is 14 residues. The chain's CDR3 is CASSLRQGLRNAFF. The CDR3 DNA reads TGTGCCAGCAGCCTTCGACAGGGTCTTAGGAACGCTTTCTTT.

The chain links TRBV7-8 to TRBJ2-5, with a tentative D call TRBD1 (7 bases). The germline V and J ends were trimmed by 7 bases and 5 bases, with 17 bases remaining between them. Germline V lookup: CDR1 SGHVS, CDR2 FQNEAQ. The CDR3 totals 14 residues. The CDR3 coding sequence is TGTGCCAGCAAAATCGGGGGACAGAGGGAGACCCAGTACTTC. It codes for CASKIGGQRETQYF.

The chain uses TRBV4-1 and TRBJ2-5, with TRBD1 matching 7 bases. The ends lost 3 bases at V and 2 bases at J; junction bases unmatched: 0. This CDR3 is 13 amino acids long. CDR1 MGHRA and CDR2 YSYEKL come from the germline V gene. As DNA, the CDR3 is TGCGCCAGCAGCCAGGGACAGCAAGAGACCCAGTACTTC. Amino acids: CASSQGQQETQYF.

In the case of this clone: The sample has other DNA sequences that encode this CDR3 too. This chain joins TRBV7-8 and TRBJ2-5, with TRBD2 as a possible D gene (5 bases). Germline V gene lookup returns CDR1 SGHVS and CDR2 FQNEAQ. The germline V and J ends were trimmed by 5 bases and 0 bases, with 10 bases remaining between them. The CDR3 has 14 residues. The CDR3 loop reads CASSSRTDQETQYF. In DNA, the CDR3 is TGTGCCAGCAGCAGCCGGACTGACCAAGAGACCCAGTACTTC.

This clone occurred a few times. The V and J genes are TRBV3-1 (or the pseudogene TRBV3-2) and TRBJ2-3; 11 nucleotides agree with TRBD2. CDR3 length: 17 residues. Trimming removed 0 bases from V and 3 bases from J; junction bases left unmatched: 5. Germline-derived CDR1 and CDR2 are LGHDT and YNNKEL (reference sequence). The CDR3 spells CASSQESRLAGTDTQYF. The CDR3 bases are TGTGCCAGCAGCCAAGAGTCTCGACTAGCGGGGACAGATACGCAGTATTTT.

This chain joins TRBV6-2 or TRBV6-3 and TRBJ1-6; D ambiguous. In germline, CDR1 is MNHEY, CDR2 SVGEGT. V lost 2 bases and J lost 8, with 10 bases in between. This CDR3 has 14 residues. The CDR3 protein is CASSYGLRDSPLHF. The CDR3 DNA sequence: TGTGCCAGCAGTTACGGGCTGAGAGATTCACCCCTCCACTTT.

J is TRBJ2-3 and V is TRBV5-4, with a tentative D call TRBD2 (6 bases). From germline, CDR1 is SGHNT and CDR2 YYREEE (reference sequence). V was pared by 2 bases and J by 0 bases, with 16 bases between. The CDR3 consists of 17 residues. The CDR3 region is CASSFRIGGESTDTQYF. CDR3 sequence (DNA): TGTGCCAGCAGCTTTAGGATCGGCGGGGAGAGCACAGATACGCAGTATTTT. Variable domain in full (rest from reference TRBV5-4 and TRBJ2-3): ETGVTQSPTHLIKTRGQQVTLRCSSQSGHNTVSWYQQALGQGPQFIFQYYREEENGRGNFPPRFSGLQFPNYSSELNVNALELDDSALYLCASSFRIGGESTDTQYFGPGTRLTVL.

The V and J genes are TRBV5-1 and TRBJ2-5, with 12 bases lining up with TRBD2. Germline assignment: CDR1 SGHRS and CDR2 YFSETQ. This CDR3 spans 15 amino acids. Losses at the gene ends were 4 bases for V and 5 bases for J; bases not matched to a gene: 6. CDR3 protein: CASSTSLAGGETQYF. As DNA, the CDR3 is TGCGCCAGCAGCACCTCACTAGCGGGAGGCGAGACCCAGTACTTC.

The chain carries TRBV6-5 and TRBJ2-3, with 9 bases matching TRBD1. Per germline, CDR1 MNHEY and CDR2 SVGAGI. The CDR3 runs 14 residues. Trimming at V came to 7 bases and at J to 4 bases, leaving 6 bases not matched to a gene. Written as DNA, the CDR3 is TGTGCCAGCAAGACGGGACAGGGCTCAGATACGCAGTATTTT. Translated, it gives CASKTGQGSDTQYF.

This chain links TRBV5-8 with TRBJ1-5; 7 bases line up with TRBD1. This CDR3 is built from 14 residues. CDR1 and CDR2 (germline): SGHTS, YDEGEE. The J segment lost 3 bases and the V segment lost 4 bases, leaving 4 bases of the junction unmatched. The CDR3 reads CASSAGQANQPQHF. The DNA for the CDR3 is TGTGCCAGCAGCGCCGGACAGGCCAATCAGCCCCAGCATTTT.

The chain is built from TRBV7-9 and TRBJ1-2; TRBD1 might be the D (6 bases). V lost 5 bases and J 2 bases, leaving 12 bases between the germline ends. CDR3 length: 14 residues. Germline CDR1 SEHNR, CDR2 FQNEAQ (reference sequence). The CDR3 coding sequence is TGTGCCAGCAGCCTGCAAGGACAGAACTATGGCTACACCTTC. Translated, it gives CASSLQGQNYGYTF.

The chain uses TRBV13 and TRBJ2-7; 9 positions agree with TRBD2. Germline trimming cut 5 bases from V and 2 bases from J; bases unmatched to any gene: 13. Germline CDR1 reads PRHDT; CDR2 reads FYEKMQ (reference sequence). The CDR3 contains 17 residues. The CDR3: CASSPGLAGGLPYEQYF. In nucleotides, the CDR3 is TGTGCCAGCAGCCCCGGACTCGCGGGGGGGCTACCCTACGAGCAGTACTTC.

Within the sample, this clone is medium-sized (0.01 to 0.1%). This chain uses TRBV2 with TRBJ2-1; 7 nucleotides align to TRBD1. V gave up 2 bases and J gave up 4 bases; unmatched junction bases: 2. The CDR3 loop spans 14 amino acids. The V gene's germline CDR1 is SNHLY and CDR2 FYNNEI. The CDR3 bases are TGTGCCAGCAGTGAAAGGGGGCAGTACAATGAGCAGTTCTTC. This sequence encodes CASSERGQYNEQFF.

The rearrangement joins TRBV5-4 to TRBJ2-7; no clear D gene. Germline lookup yields CDR1 SGHNT and CDR2 YYREEE (reference sequence). Trimming pared 0 bases from V and 3 bases from J, leaving 7 bases between. This CDR3 is built from 13 residues. DNA for the CDR3: TGTGCCAGCAGCTTGGATCCCCTCTACGAGCAGTACTTC. Protein product: CASSLDPLYEQYF.

The chain carries TRBV25-1 and TRBJ2-1, with 9 bases that match TRBD2. CDR1 and CDR2 from the germline V gene are MGHDK and SYGVNS. The CDR3 totals 13 residues. After removal of 4 bases from V and 8 bases from J, the junction contained 3 bases not matched to a gene. In DNA form, the CDR3 reads TGTGCCAGCAGTGGCGGGAGGGCCTATGAGCAGTTCTTC. This sequence encodes CASSGGRAYEQFF.

V gene TRBV11-1 combines with J gene TRBJ2-3, with TRBD2 matching over 7 bases. This CDR3 has 14 amino acids. The ends lost 7 bases at V and 5 bases at J; junction bases unmatched: 9. Germline values: CDR1 SGHAT, CDR2 FQDESV (reference sequence). The CDR3 reads CASTPRWGGDTQYF. In DNA, the CDR3 is TGTGCCAGCACTCCCCGATGGGGGGGAGATACGCAGTATTTT. The whole variable domain, filled in from reference TRBV11-1 and TRBJ2-3, reads EAEVAQSPRYKITEKSQAVAFWCDPISGHATLYWYRQILGQGPELLVQFQDESVVDDSQLPKDRFSAERLKGVDSTLKIQPAELGDSAMYLCASTPRWGGDTQYFGPGTRLTVL.

This chain links TRBV6-5 with TRBJ2-1; 10 bases align to TRBD1. Germline CDR1 reads MNHEY; CDR2 reads SVGAGI. V shed 4 bases, J shed 8 bases, and the junction held 5 bases outside the gene matches. This CDR3 is 14 amino acids long. Here the CDR3 DNA reads TGTGCCAGCAGTTCGACAGGGGGCAAAGATGAGCAGTTCTTC. Protein: CASSSTGGKDEQFF.

This clone was counted only a few times. This sequence joins TRBV6-5 and TRBJ1-2; TRBD1 is a possible D gene (6 bases). The germline V gene encodes CDR1 MNHEY and CDR2 SVGAGI. The CDR3 consists of 13 residues. V was clipped by 7 bases and J by 2 bases, with 11 bases between them. The CDR3, as DNA: TGTGCCAGCAAAGGGCAGGGGAACTATGGCTACACCTTC. It codes for CASKGQGNYGYTF.

The rearrangement links TRBV6-5 to TRBJ1-2, with 8 bases fitting TRBD1. The length of the CDR3 is 16 residues. CDR1 and CDR2 (germline): MNHEY, SVGAGI. V lost 2 bases, J lost 5 bases, and 10 bases stayed unmatched. CDR3 DNA sequence: TGTGCCAGCAGTTACCAAAGACAGGGGATGAGATATGGCTACACCTTC. This encodes CASSYQRQGMRYGYTF.

The chain is built from TRBV3-1 (or the pseudogene TRBV3-2) and TRBJ2-1; 10 bases align to TRBD2. The CDR3 loop spans 16 amino acids. With 7 bases clipped from V and 8 bases from J, the junction kept 14 bases outside the gene matches. The germline V gene has CDR1 LGHDT and CDR2 YNNKEL (reference sequence). In nucleotides, the CDR3 is TGTGCCAGCACCCCGGGTAGCGGGAGGACGATGGATGAGCAGTTCTTC. Amino acid sequence: CASTPGSGRTMDEQFF.

A single count supports this clone. J is TRBJ2-3 and V is TRBV3-1 (or the pseudogene TRBV3-2); TRBD2 matches 15 bases. V dropped 5 bases and J dropped 0; count of bases not matched to a gene: 6. From germline, CDR1 is LGHDT and CDR2 YNNKEL (reference sequence). This CDR3 has 18 amino acids. The CDR3 reads CASSTGTSGGPSTDTQYF. The CDR3 region has the DNA TGTGCCAGCAGCACCGGGACTAGCGGGGGGCCGAGCACAGATACGCAGTATTTT.

This clone has just one count. Here the CDR3 reads CAADRLFQETQYF. CDR3 nucleotide sequence: TGTGCCGCGGACAGGTTGTTCCAAGAGACCCAGTACTTC. The chain carries TRBV30 and TRBJ2-5; 7 nucleotides align to TRBD1. The CDR3 runs 13 residues. Germline CDR1 is GTSNPN and CDR2 is SVGIG (reference sequence). V gave up 8 bases and J gave up 1 base; unmatched junction bases: 7.

The chain joins TRBV28 to TRBJ1-2; TRBD1 agrees at 7 bases. This CDR3 is 15 amino acids long. Germline lookup yields CDR1 MDHEN and CDR2 SYDVKM. V dropped 5 bases and J dropped 8; count of bases not matched to a gene: 14. The CDR3 coding sequence is TGTGCCAGCAGTCCCGGGACAGCAGATCTAAGGGGCTACACCTTC. Its translation: CASSPGTADLRGYTF.

The chain has TRBV5-6 and TRBJ1-1; 9 bases line up with TRBD1. CDR1 and CDR2 from the germline V gene are SGHDT and YYEEEE. The CDR3 is made up of 14 amino acids. Trimming removed 2 bases from V and 8 bases from J; junction bases left unmatched: 7. The CDR3 nucleotides read TGTGCCAGCAGCTTTTGGGACAGGGTATACGAAGCTTTCTTT. Translated, it gives CASSFWDRVYEAFF. The full variable domain, with the rest looked up from reference TRBV5-6 and TRBJ1-1, is DAGVTQSPTHLIKTRGQQVTLRCSPKSGHDTVSWYQQALGQGPQFIFQYYEEEERQRGNFPDRFSGHQFPNYSSELNVNALLLGDSALYLCASSFWDRVYEAFFGQGTRLTVV.

V is TRBV15 and J is TRBJ2-5, with 8 bases aligning to TRBD1. J was trimmed by 7 bases and V by 0 bases; bases with no gene match: 10. CDR3 length equals 16 residues. Germline values: CDR1 LNHNV, CDR2 YYDKDF (reference sequence). Here the CDR3 reads CATSRDFVGQGGTQYF. CDR3 in DNA: TGTGCCACCAGCAGAGATTTCGTCGGACAGGGTGGGACCCAGTACTTC.

The chain carries TRBV6-6 and TRBJ1-5; D uncertain. This CDR3 contains 15 residues. Germline-derived CDR1 and CDR2 are MNHNY and SVGAGI (reference sequence). The germline V and J ends were trimmed by 4 bases and 5 bases, with 15 bases remaining between them. The CDR3 here is CASSSPGFDYQPQHF. In DNA, the CDR3 is TGTGCCAGCAGTTCCCCGGGATTCGATTATCAGCCCCAGCATTTT.

The rearrangement links TRBV19 to TRBJ1-1; D remains ambiguous. Germline V lookup: CDR1 LNHDA, CDR2 SQIVND (reference sequence). The CDR3 is 15 residues long. The ends were cut back, 1 base at V and 1 base at J, with 10 bases in the middle. The CDR3 region has the DNA TGTGCCAGTAGTATAGGCGACCCAGGGAACACTGAAGCTTTCTTT. Encoded protein: CASSIGDPGNTEAFF.

V gene TRBV6-6 combines with J gene TRBJ1-5; no definite D call. The CDR3 covers 9 residues. Trimming removed 8 bases from V and 7 bases from J, with 3 bases in between. Germline CDR1 reads MNHNY; CDR2 reads SVGAGI (reference sequence). CDR3 amino acids: CASGQPQHF. In DNA, the CDR3 is TGTGCCAGCGGCCAGCCCCAGCATTTT.

The chain couples TRBV6-4 to TRBJ2-1; the D is unclear. Trimming removed 4 bases from V and 6 bases from J, with 16 bases in between. This CDR3 has 15 residues. Germline CDR1 reads MRHNA; CDR2 reads SNTAGT. CDR3 nucleotides: TGTGCCAGCAGTGGGAACCCCACTACGCCCAATGAGCAGTTCTTC. Translating gives CASSGNPTTPNEQFF.

The chain recombines TRBV6-4 with TRBJ1-2, with a tentative D call TRBD1 (6 bases). There are 14 residues in the CDR3. The V and J ends lost 4 bases and 4 bases respectively, with 13 bases between them. Germline loops: CDR1 MRHNA, CDR2 SNTAGT. CDR3 region: CASSVQGGSYGYTF. For the CDR3, the DNA is TGTGCCAGCAGTGTACAGGGAGGGTCCTATGGCTACACCTTC.